The source of this T cell receptor beta chain is a study of blood T cell repertoires in COVID-19. Assay used: immunoSEQ multiplex PCR; TCRdb lists only in-frame clones, some missing. This table has about 150,000 clones, around 81% appearing once. The CDR3 length is 13 residues. Looked up from germline, CDR1 is SGHDT and CDR2 is YYEEEE. Trimming took 6 bases from V and 2 from J, leaving 12 bases between them. The rearrangement joins TRBV5-6 to TRBJ2-7, with D possibly being TRBD1 (6 bases). The sequenced material came from PBMCs or T cells enriched from blood (not recorded which). The receptor comes from a woman aged 40 to 50 who had recovered from COVID-19. CDR3 sequence reads: CASTGTNTYEQYF. Written as DNA, the CDR3 is TGTGCCAGCACCGGGACAAACACCTACGAGCAGTACTTC.